The 22 T cell receptor beta chains presented below share a single source sample, sequenced in a study of cytomegalovirus exposure and HLA in healthy donors. Both 60 Vbeta primers and 13 Jbeta primers went into the PCR. Clones were read by immunoSEQ multiplex PCR, and TCRdb kept only the in-frame ones, dropping some. The sample records around 150,000 clones, around 78% being singletons. The sequenced material came from PBMCs. The receptors here all came from a male donor in good health and CMV-seronegative.

The rearrangement uses TRBV5-6 and TRBJ2-1; D is uncertain. The V end was cut by 4 bases, the J end by 0 bases, with 14 bases between. The germline V gene encodes CDR1 SGHDT and CDR2 YYEEEE. The CDR3 loop spans 16 amino acids. The CDR3 spells CASSAKLESSYNEQFF. Written as DNA, the CDR3 is TGTGCCAGCAGCGCCAAACTCGAGAGCTCCTACAATGAGCAGTTCTTC.

The chain uses TRBV6-1 and TRBJ2-5; D is perhaps TRBD1 (6 bases). Trimming took off 6 bases at V and 2 bases at J, with 13 bases between the two ends. The CDR3 has 14 amino acids. CDR1 is MNHNS and CDR2 is SASEGT in the germline V gene. This CDR3 reads CASSAWGRQETQYF. CDR3 nucleotide sequence: TGTGCCAGCAGCGCATGGGGGCGGCAAGAGACCCAGTACTTC.

The V call is TRBV2, the J call TRBJ1-3, with 7 bases matching TRBD1. CDR3 length: 16 residues. Trimming cost V 4 bases and J 0 bases; bases outside gene matches: 6. CDR1 is SNHLY, CDR2 FYNNEI, per germline. This chain's CDR3 is CASSGKGQSSGNTIYF. CDR3 bases: TGTGCCAGCAGTGGTAAGGGACAGAGCTCTGGAAACACCATATATTTT. Filled out from reference TRBV2 and TRBJ1-3, the complete variable domain reads EPEVTQTPSHQVTQMGQEVILRCVPISNHLYFYWYRQILGQKVEFLVSFYNNEISEKSEIFDDQFSVERPDGSNFTLKIRSTKLEDSAMYFCASSGKGQSSGNTIYFGEGSWLTVV.

The table lists this clone with a few counts. Other DNA sequences in this sample translate to the same CDR3. V gene TRBV6-1 combines with J gene TRBJ2-2; 8 bases are shared with TRBD1. V trimming: 2 bases; J trimming: 7 bases; junction bases outside the gene matches: 9. The germline V gene has CDR1 MNHNS and CDR2 SASEGT. This CDR3 is built from 16 residues. The CDR3 DNA follows: TGTGCCAGCAGTGAACTTAGCGGACAGGGAGGCGGGGAGCTGTTTTTT. Amino acids: CASSELSGQGGGELFF.

V usage is TRBV18 and J usage is TRBJ2-3; perhaps TRBD2 as D (6 bases). Germline-derived CDR1 and CDR2 are KGHSH and LQKENI. V lost 3 bases to trimming and J lost 7 bases, with 8 bases between them. The CDR3 consists of 12 residues. The CDR3 region has the DNA TGTGCCAGCTCACCTGCGGGGAATACGCAGTATTTT. Amino acids: CASSPAGNTQYF.

In this sample, this clone turned up once. This sequence joins TRBV30 and TRBJ1-3, with D hard to call. V lost 4 bases to trimming and J lost 0 bases, with 10 bases between them. The CDR3 consists of 14 residues. CDR1 and CDR2 from the germline V gene are GTSNPN and SVGIG (reference sequence). The CDR3 DNA reads as TGTGCCTGGACACAATCTTTCTCTGGAAACACCATATATTTT. This encodes CAWTQSFSGNTIYF.

This clone was detected only a few times. The gene calls are TRBV30 and TRBJ1-1; no firm D call. The CDR3 consists of 14 residues. Germline V gene data show CDR1 as GTSNPN and CDR2 as SVGIG (reference sequence). The V end lost 5 bases, the J end lost 0 bases, and 13 bases lay between the germline ends. DNA of the CDR3: TGTGCCTGGGCCCCCGGGAGCCTGAACACTGAAGCTTTCTTT. As protein: CAWAPGSLNTEAFF.

On this clone itself: Other nucleotide sequences from this sample produce the same CDR3. J is TRBJ1-1 and V is TRBV6-5; 11 positions agree with TRBD1. The V and J ends lost 2 bases and 4 bases, in that order; junction bases with no gene match: 0. CDR1 and CDR2 from the germline V gene are MNHEY and SVGAGI. CDR3 size: 14 residues. This chain's CDR3 is CASSYGTGGTEAFF. The CDR3, as DNA: TGTGCCAGCAGTTACGGGACAGGGGGCACTGAAGCTTTCTTT.

J is TRBJ2-1 and V is TRBV29-1; TRBD2 aligns across 12 bases. This CDR3 is 15 amino acids long. The germline CDR1 and CDR2 sequences are SQVTM and ANQGSEA. The J segment lost 10 bases and the V segment lost 1 base, leaving 8 bases of the junction unmatched. The DNA of the CDR3 is TGCAGCGTTGAAGTCGGTCTAGCGGGAGGGCCGGAGCAGTTCTTC. As protein: CSVEVGLAGGPEQFF.

This clone has only a few counts. J is TRBJ1-2 and V is TRBV13; a possible D gene is TRBD1 (6 bases). Germline V gene lookup returns CDR1 PRHDT and CDR2 FYEKMQ (reference sequence). The CDR3 is 13 amino acids. V dropped 5 bases and J dropped 4 bases, with 11 bases sitting between them. This CDR3 reads CASSQGQTYGYTF. The CDR3 bases are TGTGCCAGCAGCCAAGGACAGACCTATGGCTACACCTTC.

The rearrangement links TRBV30 to TRBJ2-7, with TRBD1 matching over 8 bases. Trimming cost V 1 base and J 3 bases; bases outside gene matches: 2. Germline CDR1 and CDR2: GTSNPN and SVGIG (reference sequence). The CDR3 covers 13 residues. This chain's CDR3 is CAWSGGQVYEQYF. CDR3 in DNA: TGTGCCTGGAGTGGGGGACAGGTCTACGAGCAGTACTTC. Full variable domain (outside the CDR3, taken from reference TRBV30 and TRBJ2-7): SQTIHQWPATLVQPVGSPLSLECTVEGTSNPNLYWYRQAAGRGLQLLFYSVGIGQISSEVPQNLSASRPQDRQFILSSKKLLLSDSGFYLCAWSGGQVYEQYFGPGTRLTVT.

The genes are TRBV5-1 and TRBJ2-2, with TRBD1 matching over 12 bases. V shed 4 bases and J 2 bases; nucleotides not matched to a gene: 9. CDR3 length: 18 residues. The V gene's germline CDR1 is SGHRS and CDR2 YFSETQ. In DNA, the CDR3 is TGCGCCAGCAGCCCGGAAGGGGGACAGGGGGCAAACACCGGGGAGCTGTTTTTT. It codes for CASSPEGGQGANTGELFF.

This chain uses TRBV5-1 with TRBJ2-7; the match to TRBD2 covers 11 bases. The V gene end was trimmed by 7 bases and the J gene end by 2 bases; junction bases not matched to a gene: 5. The CDR3 is 14 residues long. The germline CDR1 and CDR2 sequences are SGHRS and YFSETQ. CDR3 in amino acids: CASRTSGLTYEQYF. CDR3 DNA: TGCGCCAGCCGGACTAGCGGGCTTACCTACGAGCAGTACTTC. Filled out from reference TRBV5-1 and TRBJ2-7, the complete variable domain reads KAGVTQTPRYLIKTRGQQVTLSCSPISGHRSVSWYQQTPGQGLQFLFEYFSETQRNKGNFPGRFSGRQFSNSRSEMNVSTLELGDSALYLCASRTSGLTYEQYFGPGTRLTVT.

This chain connects TRBV9 to TRBJ1-1; TRBD1 might be the D (6 bases). V shed 3 bases and J shed 5 bases, with 17 bases lying between them. The CDR3 contains 15 residues. Germline V gene sequence: CDR1 SGDLS, CDR2 YYNGEE. CDR3 residues: CASSAQETGKTEAFF. Here the CDR3 DNA reads TGTGCCAGCAGCGCACAGGAAACAGGGAAAACTGAAGCTTTCTTT.

V and J are TRBV4-1 and TRBJ2-1, with TRBD2 matching over 10 bases. The V segment lost 2 bases and the J segment 0 bases; nucleotides outside the gene matches: 10. CDR3 size: 19 residues. Germline V gene data show CDR1 as MGHRA and CDR2 as YSYEKL. CDR3 DNA sequence: TGCGCCAGCAGCCAACCAGTAGCGGGGGGCCTAAGCTCCTACAATGAGCAGTTCTTC. Protein: CASSQPVAGGLSSYNEQFF.

This clone was counted a single time. The chain employs TRBV6-5 and TRBJ1-1; D not resolved. The CDR3 has 14 amino acids. The ends were cut back, 8 bases at V and 2 bases at J, with 15 bases in the middle. Looked up from germline, CDR1 is MNHEY and CDR2 is SVGAGI. The CDR3 reads CASVTAGSNTEAFF. Written as DNA, the CDR3 is TGTGCCAGCGTAACGGCGGGGAGCAACACTGAAGCTTTCTTT.

The chain uses TRBV5-1 and TRBJ2-3, with 12 positions matching TRBD2. J was trimmed by 4 bases and V by 4 bases; bases with no gene match: 7. The CDR3 sequence is 16 residues long. Germline lookup yields CDR1 SGHRS and CDR2 YFSETQ. CDR3 DNA sequence: TGCGCCAGCAGCCCGACTAGCGGGGGAGTCTCAGATACGCAGTATTTT. As protein: CASSPTSGGVSDTQYF. Variable domain in full (rest from reference TRBV5-1 and TRBJ2-3): KAGVTQTPRYLIKTRGQQVTLSCSPISGHRSVSWYQQTPGQGLQFLFEYFSETQRNKGNFPGRFSGRQFSNSRSEMNVSTLELGDSALYLCASSPTSGGVSDTQYFGPGTRLTVL.

The rearrangement uses TRBV19 and TRBJ1-2; possible D gene TRBD1, 6 bases. The CDR3 loop spans 14 amino acids. V was pared by 5 bases and J by 5 bases, with 15 bases between. In germline, CDR1 is LNHDA, CDR2 SQIVND (reference sequence). The CDR3, as DNA: TGTGCCAGTAGTCCGCTGACAGGAGATTATGGCTACACCTTC. Its translation is CASSPLTGDYGYTF.

This chain joins TRBV19 and TRBJ1-2; D is ambiguous. Per the germline V gene, CDR1 is LNHDA and CDR2 is SQIVND (reference sequence). Trimming left V 4 bases short and J 6 bases short, with 9 bases between. The CDR3 covers 12 residues. Written as DNA, the CDR3 is TGTGCCAGTAGTAGAGGGCTCGATGGCTACACCTTC. Its translation: CASSRGLDGYTF.

The chain carries TRBV18 and TRBJ1-1; TRBD1 aligns across 7 bases. The germline CDR1 and CDR2 sequences are KGHSH and LQKENI. J lost 4 bases, V lost 2 bases, and 7 bases had no gene match. CDR3 length equals 15 residues. The DNA for the CDR3 is TGTGCCAGCTCACCAGGGATAGGGGGCGGCACTGAAGCTTTCTTT. This encodes CASSPGIGGGTEAFF.

V and J are TRBV7-2 and TRBJ1-1, with D unclear. The CDR3 runs to 14 residues. Germline V lookup: CDR1 SGHTA, CDR2 FQGNSA. With 4 bases removed from V and 0 bases from J, the gap between germline ends came to 9 bases. The CDR3 nucleotides read TGTGCCAGCAGCTCCGGAGGGATGAACACTGAAGCTTTCTTT. As protein: CASSSGGMNTEAFF.

The DNA for the CDR3 is TGTGCCAGCAGCGTGGGGACAGGGGGACAAACTGCGAACACCGGGGAGCTGTTTTTT. Its protein is CASSVGTGGQTANTGELFF. V usage is TRBV9 and J usage is TRBJ2-2; 11 bases line up with TRBD1. The CDR3 loop spans 19 amino acids. Germline CDR1 SGDLS, CDR2 YYNGEE. Germline trimming cut 2 bases from V and 0 bases from J; bases unmatched to any gene: 9.